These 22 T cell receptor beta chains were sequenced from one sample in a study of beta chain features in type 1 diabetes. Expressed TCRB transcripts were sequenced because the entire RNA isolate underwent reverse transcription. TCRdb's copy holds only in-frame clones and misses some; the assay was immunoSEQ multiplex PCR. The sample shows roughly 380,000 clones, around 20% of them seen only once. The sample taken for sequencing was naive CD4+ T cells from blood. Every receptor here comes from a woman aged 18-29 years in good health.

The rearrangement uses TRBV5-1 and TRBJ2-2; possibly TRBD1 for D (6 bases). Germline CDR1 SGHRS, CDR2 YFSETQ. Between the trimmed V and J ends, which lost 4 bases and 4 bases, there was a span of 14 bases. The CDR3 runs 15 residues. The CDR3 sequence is CASSADRRRTGELFF. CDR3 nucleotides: TGCGCCAGCAGCGCCGACAGGCGTCGCACCGGGGAGCTGTTTTTT.

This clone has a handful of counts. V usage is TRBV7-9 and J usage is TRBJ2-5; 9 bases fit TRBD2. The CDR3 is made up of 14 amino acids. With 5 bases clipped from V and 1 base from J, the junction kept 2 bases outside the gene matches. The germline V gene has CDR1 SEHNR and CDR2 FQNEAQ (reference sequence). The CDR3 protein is CASSATSGQETQYF. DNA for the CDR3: TGTGCCAGCAGCGCGACTAGCGGCCAAGAGACCCAGTACTTC.

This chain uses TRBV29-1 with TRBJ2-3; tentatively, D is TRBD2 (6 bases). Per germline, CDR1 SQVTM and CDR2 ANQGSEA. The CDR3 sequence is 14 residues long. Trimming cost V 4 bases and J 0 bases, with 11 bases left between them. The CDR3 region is CSVGAGTSTDTQYF. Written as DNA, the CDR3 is TGCAGCGTTGGGGCGGGGACTAGCACAGATACGCAGTATTTT.

The CDR3, as DNA: TGTGCCAGCAGCTTTACAGACAATCAGCCCCAGCATTTT. Translating it yields CASSFTDNQPQHF. This sequence joins TRBV11-2 and TRBJ1-5; no definite D call. Trimming cost V 3 bases and J 3 bases, with 6 bases left between them. This CDR3 is built from 13 residues. The germline V gene has CDR1 SGHAT and CDR2 FQNNGV.

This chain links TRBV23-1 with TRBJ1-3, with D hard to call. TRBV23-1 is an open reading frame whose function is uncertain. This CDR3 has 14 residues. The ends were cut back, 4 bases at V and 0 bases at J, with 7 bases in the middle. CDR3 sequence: CASSRTGSGNTIYF. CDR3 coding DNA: TGCGCCAGCAGTCGTACGGGCTCTGGAAACACCATATATTTT.

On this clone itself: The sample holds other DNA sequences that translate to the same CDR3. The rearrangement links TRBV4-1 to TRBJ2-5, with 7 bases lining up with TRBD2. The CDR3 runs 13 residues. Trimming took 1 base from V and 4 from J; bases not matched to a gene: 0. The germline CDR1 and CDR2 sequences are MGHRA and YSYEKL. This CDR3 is CASSQGGGETQYF. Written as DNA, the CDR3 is TGCGCCAGCAGCCAAGGGGGGGGAGAGACCCAGTACTTC.

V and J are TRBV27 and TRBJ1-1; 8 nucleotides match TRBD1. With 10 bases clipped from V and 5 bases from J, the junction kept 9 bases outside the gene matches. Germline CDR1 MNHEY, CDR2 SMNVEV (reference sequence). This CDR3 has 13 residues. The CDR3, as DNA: TGTGCCACCGGTGTTAGACAGGGGACTGAAGCTTTCTTT. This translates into CATGVRQGTEAFF.

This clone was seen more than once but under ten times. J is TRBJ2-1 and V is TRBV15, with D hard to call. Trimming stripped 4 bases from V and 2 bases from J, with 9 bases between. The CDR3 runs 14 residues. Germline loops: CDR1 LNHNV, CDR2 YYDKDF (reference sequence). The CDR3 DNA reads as TGTGCCACCAGCAACCGTCAGACCTACAATGAGCAGTTCTTC. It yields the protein CATSNRQTYNEQFF.

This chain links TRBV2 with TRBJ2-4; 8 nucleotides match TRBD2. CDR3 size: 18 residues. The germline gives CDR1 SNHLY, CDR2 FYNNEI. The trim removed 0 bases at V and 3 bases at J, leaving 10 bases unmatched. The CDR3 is CASSEALLRREVKNIQYF. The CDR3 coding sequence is TGTGCCAGCAGTGAAGCGCTTCTGAGGCGGGAGGTCAAAAACATTCAGTACTTC.

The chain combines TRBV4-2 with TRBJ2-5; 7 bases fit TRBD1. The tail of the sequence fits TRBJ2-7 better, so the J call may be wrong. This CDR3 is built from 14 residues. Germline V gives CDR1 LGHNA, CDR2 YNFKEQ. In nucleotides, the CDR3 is TGTGCCAGCAGCCAAGACAGGGGGTCCTACGAGCAGTACTTC. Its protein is CASSQDRGSYEQYF.

CDR3 region: CSSYLSGRPPNEQFF. The CDR3 nucleotides read TGCAGCTCGTACCTTAGCGGGAGGCCCCCTAATGAGCAGTTCTTC. The V gene is TRBV29-1, the J gene TRBJ2-1; 10 nucleotides match TRBD2. J lost 7 bases, V lost 8 bases, and 14 bases had no gene match. Germline V gene lookup returns CDR1 SQVTM and CDR2 ANQGSEA. CDR3 length equals 15 residues.

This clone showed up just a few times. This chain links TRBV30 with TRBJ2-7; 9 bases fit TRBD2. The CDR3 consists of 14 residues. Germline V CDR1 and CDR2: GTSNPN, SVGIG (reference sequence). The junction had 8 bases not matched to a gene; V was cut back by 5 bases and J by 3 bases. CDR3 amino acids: CAWLLAGVFYEQYF. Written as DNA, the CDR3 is TGTGCCTGGTTACTAGCGGGCGTCTTCTACGAGCAGTACTTC.

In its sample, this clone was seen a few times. CDR3 loop: CASSLAGTGGADTQYF. Here the CDR3 DNA reads TGCGCCAGCAGCTTGGCAGGGACAGGGGGCGCAGATACGCAGTATTTT. The chain employs TRBV5-1 and TRBJ2-3, with 12 nucleotides matching TRBD1. In germline, CDR1 is SGHRS, CDR2 YFSETQ. The CDR3 is 16 residues long. With 0 bases clipped from V and 4 bases from J, the junction kept 3 bases outside the gene matches.

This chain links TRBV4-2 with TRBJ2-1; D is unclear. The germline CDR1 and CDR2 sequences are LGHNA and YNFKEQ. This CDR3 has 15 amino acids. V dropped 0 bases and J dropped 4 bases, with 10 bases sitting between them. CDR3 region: CASSQDWAAYNEQFF. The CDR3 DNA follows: TGTGCCAGCAGCCAAGATTGGGCAGCATACAATGAGCAGTTCTTC.

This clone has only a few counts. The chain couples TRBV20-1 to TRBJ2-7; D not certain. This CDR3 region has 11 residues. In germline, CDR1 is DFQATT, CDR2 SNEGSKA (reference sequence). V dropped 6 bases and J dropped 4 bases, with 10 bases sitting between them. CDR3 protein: CSATDLYEQYF. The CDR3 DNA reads TGCAGTGCAACTGACTTATACGAGCAGTACTTC.

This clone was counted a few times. In nucleotides, the CDR3 is TGTGCCAGTAGTAGGAAGGGGATGAACACTGAAGCTTTCTTT. Translating gives CASSRKGMNTEAFF. The chain employs TRBV19 and TRBJ1-1, with D possibly being TRBD1 (5 bases). The V end was cut by 4 bases, the J end by 0 bases, with 9 bases between. The germline V gene has CDR1 LNHDA and CDR2 SQIVND (reference sequence). This CDR3 region has 14 residues.

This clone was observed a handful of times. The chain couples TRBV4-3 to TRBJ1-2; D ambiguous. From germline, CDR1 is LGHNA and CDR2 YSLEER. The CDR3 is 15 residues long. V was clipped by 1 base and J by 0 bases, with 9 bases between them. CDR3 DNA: TGCGCCAGCAGCCAAGGATACCAGACTAACTATGGCTACACCTTC. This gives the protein CASSQGYQTNYGYTF.

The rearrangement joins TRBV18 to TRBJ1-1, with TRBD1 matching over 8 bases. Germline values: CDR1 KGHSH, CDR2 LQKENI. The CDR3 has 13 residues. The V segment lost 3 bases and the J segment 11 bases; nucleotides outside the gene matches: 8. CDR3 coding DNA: TGTGCCAGCTCACCTGACGACAGGGGAGGCGCTTTCTTT. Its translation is CASSPDDRGGAFF.

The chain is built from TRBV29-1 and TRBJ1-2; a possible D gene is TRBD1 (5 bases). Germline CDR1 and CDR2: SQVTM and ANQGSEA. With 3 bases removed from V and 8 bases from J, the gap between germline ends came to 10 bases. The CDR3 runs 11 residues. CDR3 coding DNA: TGCAGCGTTGATGGGGGGAAAGGCTACACCTTC. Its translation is CSVDGGKGYTF. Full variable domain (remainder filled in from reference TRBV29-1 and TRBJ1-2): SAVISQKPSRDICQRGTSLTIQCQVDSQVTMMFWYRQQPGQSLTLIATANQGSEATYESGFVIDKFPISRPNLTFSTLTVSNMSPEDSSIYLCSVDGGKGYTFGSGTRLTVV.

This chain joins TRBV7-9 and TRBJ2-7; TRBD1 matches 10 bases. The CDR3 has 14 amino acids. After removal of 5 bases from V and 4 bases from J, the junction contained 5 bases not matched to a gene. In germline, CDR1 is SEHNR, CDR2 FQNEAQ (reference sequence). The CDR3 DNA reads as TGTGCCAGCAGCCCCGACAGGGGGCCGTACGAGCAGTACTTC. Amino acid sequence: CASSPDRGPYEQYF.

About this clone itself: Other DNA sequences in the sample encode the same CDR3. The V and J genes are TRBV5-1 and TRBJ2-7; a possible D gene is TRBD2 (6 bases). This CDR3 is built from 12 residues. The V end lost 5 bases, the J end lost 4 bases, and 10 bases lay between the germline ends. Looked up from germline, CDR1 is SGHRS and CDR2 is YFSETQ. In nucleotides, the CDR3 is TGCGCCAGCAGTCCGGGGGTTTACGAGCAGTACTTC. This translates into CASSPGVYEQYF.

The CDR3 reads CASRLDRDPYNEQFF. CDR3 nucleotides: TGTGCCAGCAGGTTGGACAGGGACCCTTACAATGAGCAGTTCTTC. The chain joins TRBV6-5 to TRBJ2-1; 8 bases match TRBD1. The CDR3 length is 15 residues. Germline values: CDR1 MNHEY, CDR2 SVGAGI. Trimming cost V 6 bases and J 4 bases; bases outside gene matches: 8.